This is a list of T cell receptor beta chains from one sample in a study of control samples from healthy donors and cancer patients. Profiled with immunoSEQ multiplex PCR; TCRdb holds only in-frame clones, not every one. The table includes 88,000 or so clones, roughly 94% detected once. The sequencing sample was made of blood. These TCRs come from a woman aged 18-29 years in good health. Each CDR3 is given without its conserved first and last residue. Size is omitted from some rows. Given values are once, few, many or a class for expanded clones.

>TRBV7-8|NA
ASSPKGLEAYEQY
>TRBV11-2|NA
ASSLAGTGSSYGYT
>TRBV9|NA
ASSVVKNTEAF
>TRBV28|NA
ASSDRQGPAGETQY
>TRBV19|NA
ASRLGGSTDTQY
>TRBV4-1|NA
ASSQDRRALGGANVLT
>TRBV7-6|NA
ASSLGAGKLPTYEQY
>TRBV6-8|few
ASTHPGQAHTGELF
>TRBV5-5|NA
ASSRYNTGLDEQY
>TRBV4-2|NA
ASSQADGDSSYEQY
>TRBV9|NA
ASSPHMRGDHYEQY
>TRBV27|NA
ASRTRGNEQF
>TRBV7-2|NA
ASSSQAGGRGRQETQY
>TRBV5-1|NA
ASSPGHMNTEAF
>TRBV3-1/TRBV3-2|NA
ASSQDTGSRGY
>TRBV10-3|NA
AISAGQLNYGYT
>TRBV7-2|NA
ASSLEIANQPQH
>TRBV27|NA
ASSFTGTSYEQY
>TRBV29-1|NA
SVEGGQLNLETQY
>TRBV28|NA
ASSPPDLTDTQY
>TRBV19|NA
ASSMGGQGAYEQY
>TRBV7-2|NA
ASSLSHDRLN
>TRBV28|NA
ASSAPQNSGNTIY
>TRBV10-3|NA
AISESPGDRGNQPQH
>TRBV2|NA
ASPEGDSGYT
>TRBV7-8|NA
ASSFDIDRVMNTEAF
>TRBV5-1|NA
ASSSPGNTEAF
>TRBV7-9|NA
ASSKDKITEAF
>TRBV7-2|NA
ASSVGPVRGSYEQY
>TRBV7-8|NA
ASSFQVTNNEQF
>TRBV21-1|NA
ASVSSYRDKGGYT
>TRBV5-1|NA
ASSFWTGETQY
>TRBV6-2/TRBV6-3|NA
ASSPLWGQGLGEQY
>TRBV11-2|NA
ASSLEGGTEDRWGIQPQH
>TRBV3-1/TRBV3-2|NA
ASSRPSKGGAYNEQF
>TRBV27|NA
ASSWGGGTDTQY
>TRBV11-2|NA
ASSSTGNTIY
>TRBV28|NA
ASSNGGGYSNQPQH
>TRBV29-1|once
SVGAGQRSYNEQF
>TRBV28|NA
ASSSDRDRGRAGELF
>TRBV18|NA
ASSPGINEKLF
>TRBV5-1|once
ASSSAGLGGYT
>TRBV5-5|NA
ASSPGATYGYT
>TRBV4-2|NA
ASSPTGNEQY
>TRBV6-5|NA
ASTTGDRGYEQY
>TRBV4-2|NA
ASSPSFAQAAYGYT
>TRBV3-1/TRBV3-2|NA
ASSQDRRGGADTQY